This T cell receptor beta chain was recovered during a study of T cell responses to AZD1222 COVID-19 vaccine. Some clones are missing from TCRdb's copy, which holds only in-frame ones; the method was immunoSEQ multiplex PCR. The sample lists some 120,000 clones, just over 85% occurring once. General study results and limits: Repertoire sampling was restricted to post-peak T cell response timepoints. Epitopes outside B.1.351 and B.1.1.7 mutated regions reportedly drew nearly half of spike TCRs. Most donors were white British, females outnumbered males, and clonal diversity was possibly underestimated.

On this clone itself: Its target is not known.

This sample comprised peripheral blood, obtained on day 0 of AZD1222 vaccination. This sequence was found in an adult in good health.

The DNA of the CDR3 is TGTGCCAGCAGCCGTAGACAGGGGAATTGGAACACTGAAGCTTTCTTT. Its protein is CASSRRQGNWNTEAFF. The V call is TRBV3-1 (or the pseudogene TRBV3-2), the J call TRBJ1-1, with TRBD1 identical over 8 bases. V gave up 4 bases and J gave up 1 base; unmatched junction bases: 8. Germline CDR1 LGHDT, CDR2 YNNKEL (reference sequence). CDR3 length equals 16 residues.